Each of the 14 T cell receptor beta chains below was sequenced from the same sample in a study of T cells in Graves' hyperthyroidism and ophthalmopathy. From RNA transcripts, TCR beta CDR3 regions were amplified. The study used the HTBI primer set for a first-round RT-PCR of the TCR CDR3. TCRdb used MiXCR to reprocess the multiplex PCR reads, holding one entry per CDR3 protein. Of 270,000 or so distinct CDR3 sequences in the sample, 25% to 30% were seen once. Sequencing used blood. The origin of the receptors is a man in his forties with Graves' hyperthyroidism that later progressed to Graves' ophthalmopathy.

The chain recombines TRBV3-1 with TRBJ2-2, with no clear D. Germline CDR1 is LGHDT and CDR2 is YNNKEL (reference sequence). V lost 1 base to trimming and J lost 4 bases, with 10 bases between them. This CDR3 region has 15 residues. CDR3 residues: CASSQVVGVTGELFF. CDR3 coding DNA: TGTGCCAGCAGCCAAGTCGTTGGGGTCACCGGGGAGCTGTTTTTT.

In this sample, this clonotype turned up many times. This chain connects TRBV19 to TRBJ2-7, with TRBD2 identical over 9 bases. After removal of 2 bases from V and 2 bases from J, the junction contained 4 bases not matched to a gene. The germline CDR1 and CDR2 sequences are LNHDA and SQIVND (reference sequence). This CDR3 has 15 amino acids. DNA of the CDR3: TGTGCCAGTAGTATATCGCCTAGCGGGGCCTACGAGCAGTACTTC. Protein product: CASSISPSGAYEQYF.

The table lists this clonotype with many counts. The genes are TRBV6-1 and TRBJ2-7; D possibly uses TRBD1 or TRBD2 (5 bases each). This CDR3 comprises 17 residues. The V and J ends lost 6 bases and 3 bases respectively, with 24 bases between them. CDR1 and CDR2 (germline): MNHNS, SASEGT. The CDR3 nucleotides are TGTGCCAGCAGGGTTATTAAGGGGAGTATCCAGGGCTACGAGCAGTACTTC. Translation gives CASRVIKGSIQGYEQYF.

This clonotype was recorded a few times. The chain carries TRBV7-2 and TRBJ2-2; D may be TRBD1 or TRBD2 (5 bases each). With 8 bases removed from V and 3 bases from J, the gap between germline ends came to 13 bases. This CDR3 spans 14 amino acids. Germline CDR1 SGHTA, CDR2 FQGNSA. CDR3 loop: CASGSGPHTGELFF. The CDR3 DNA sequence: TGTGCCAGCGGATCGGGACCACACACCGGGGAGCTGTTTTTT.

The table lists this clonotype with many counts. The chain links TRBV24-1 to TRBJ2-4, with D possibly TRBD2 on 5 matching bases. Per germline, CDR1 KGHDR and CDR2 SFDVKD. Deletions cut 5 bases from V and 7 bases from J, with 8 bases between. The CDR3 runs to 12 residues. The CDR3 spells CATSASSNIQYF. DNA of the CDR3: TGTGCCACCAGTGCTAGCTCGAACATTCAGTACTTC.

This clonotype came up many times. The CDR3: CASELAGDGGELFF. Written as DNA, the CDR3 is TGTGCCAGTGAACTAGCGGGAGATGGAGGGGAGCTGTTTTTT. The gene calls are TRBV6-2 or TRBV6-3 and TRBJ2-2; TRBD2 agrees at 11 bases. CDR1 is MNHEY, CDR2 SVGEGT, per germline. V was clipped by 9 bases and J by 8 bases; unmatched bases: 8. This CDR3 has 14 amino acids.

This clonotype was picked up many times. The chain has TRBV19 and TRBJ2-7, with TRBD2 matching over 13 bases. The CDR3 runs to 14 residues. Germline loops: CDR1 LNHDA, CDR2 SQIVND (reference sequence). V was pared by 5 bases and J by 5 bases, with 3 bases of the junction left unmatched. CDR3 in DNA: TGTGCCAGTAGTCCGACTAGCGGGAGGAACGAGCAGTACTTC. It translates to CASSPTSGRNEQYF.

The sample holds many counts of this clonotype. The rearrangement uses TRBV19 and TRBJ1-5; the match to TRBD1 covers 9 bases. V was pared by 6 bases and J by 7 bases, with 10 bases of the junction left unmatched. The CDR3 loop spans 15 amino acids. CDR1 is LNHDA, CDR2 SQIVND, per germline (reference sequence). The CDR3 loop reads CASSMDRGIRQPQHF. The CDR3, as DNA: TGTGCCAGTAGCATGGACAGGGGCATAAGACAGCCCCAGCATTTT.

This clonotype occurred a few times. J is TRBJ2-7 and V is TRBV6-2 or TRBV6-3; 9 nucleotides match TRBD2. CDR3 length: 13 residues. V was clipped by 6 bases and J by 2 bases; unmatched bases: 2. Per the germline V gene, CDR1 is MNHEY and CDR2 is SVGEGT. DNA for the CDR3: TGTGCCAGCAGCTGGACTAGCGCCTACGAGCAGTACTTC. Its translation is CASSWTSAYEQYF.

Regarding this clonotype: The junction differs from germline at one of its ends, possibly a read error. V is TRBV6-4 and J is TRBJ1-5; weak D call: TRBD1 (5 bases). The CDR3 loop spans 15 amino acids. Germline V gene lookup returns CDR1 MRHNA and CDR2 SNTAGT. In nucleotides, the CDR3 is TGTGCCAGCAGTTACTCGGGGCAGGGCAATCAGCCCCAGCATTTT. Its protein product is CASSYSGQGNQPQHF.

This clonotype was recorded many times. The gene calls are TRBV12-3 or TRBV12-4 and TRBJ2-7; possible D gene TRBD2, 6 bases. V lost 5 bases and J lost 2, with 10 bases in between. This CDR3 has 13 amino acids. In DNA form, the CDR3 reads TGTGCCAGCAGTCGGGACTCTCCCTACGAGCAGTACTTC. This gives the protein CASSRDSPYEQYF.

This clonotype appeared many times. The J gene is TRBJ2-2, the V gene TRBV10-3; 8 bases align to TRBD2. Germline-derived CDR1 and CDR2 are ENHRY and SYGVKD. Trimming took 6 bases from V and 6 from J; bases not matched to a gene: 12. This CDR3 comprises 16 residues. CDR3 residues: CAISSGSGSTPGELFF. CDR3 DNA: TGTGCCATCAGCTCCGGAAGCGGGAGTACCCCCGGGGAGCTGTTTTTT.

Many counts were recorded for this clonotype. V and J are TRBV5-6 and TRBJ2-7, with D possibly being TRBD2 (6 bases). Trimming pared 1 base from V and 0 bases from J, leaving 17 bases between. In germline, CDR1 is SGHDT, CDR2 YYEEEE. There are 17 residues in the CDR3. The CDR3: CASSLYGPGANSYEQYF. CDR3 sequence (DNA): TGTGCCAGCAGCTTGTACGGACCGGGAGCCAACTCCTACGAGCAGTACTTC.

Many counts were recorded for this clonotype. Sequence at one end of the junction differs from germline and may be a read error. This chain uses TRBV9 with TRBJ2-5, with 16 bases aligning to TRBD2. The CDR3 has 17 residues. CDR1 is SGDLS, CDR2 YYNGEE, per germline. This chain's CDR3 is CVSSAGLAGGLQETQYF. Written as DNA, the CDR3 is TGTGTCAGCAGCGCGGGACTAGCGGGAGGGTTGCAAGAGACCCAGTACTTC.